The subject of this entry is one T cell receptor beta chain. Its antigen is undetermined. Eight separate reactions for every sample produced the cDNA. Two nested PCRs, of approximately 16 and 10 cycles, processed TCRalpha and TCRbeta cDNA. Reprocessing the 5' RACE reads, TCRdb reports a single entry for every CDR3 protein and omits DNA. The specimen's table records approximately 200,000 distinct CDR3 sequences. The data are from a study of monozygotic twins with inflammatory bowel disease. The study, taken as a whole, reports: Some repertoire variability may stem from patients' differing immunosuppressive treatments. The data gave no support to a single strong IBD-associated signal or clonotype.

Germline V gene lookup returns CDR1 SGHRS and CDR2 YFSETQ. The CDR3 has 16 residues. Sequencing input: blood. The chain joins TRBV5-1 to TRBJ1-1; TCRdb returns TRBD1, unconfirmable since there is no DNA. The sequence came from a human donor with ulcerative colitis or Crohn's disease, or a healthy co-twin of an affected twin (not recorded which). The CDR3 here is CASSLGQGLMNTEAFF. Filled out from reference TRBV5-1 and TRBJ1-1, the complete variable domain reads KAGVTQTPRYLIKTRGQQVTLSCSPISGHRSVSWYQQTPGQGLQFLFEYFSETQRNKGNFPGRFSGRQFSNSRSEMNVSTLELGDSALYLCASSLGQGLMNTEAFFGQGTRLTVV.